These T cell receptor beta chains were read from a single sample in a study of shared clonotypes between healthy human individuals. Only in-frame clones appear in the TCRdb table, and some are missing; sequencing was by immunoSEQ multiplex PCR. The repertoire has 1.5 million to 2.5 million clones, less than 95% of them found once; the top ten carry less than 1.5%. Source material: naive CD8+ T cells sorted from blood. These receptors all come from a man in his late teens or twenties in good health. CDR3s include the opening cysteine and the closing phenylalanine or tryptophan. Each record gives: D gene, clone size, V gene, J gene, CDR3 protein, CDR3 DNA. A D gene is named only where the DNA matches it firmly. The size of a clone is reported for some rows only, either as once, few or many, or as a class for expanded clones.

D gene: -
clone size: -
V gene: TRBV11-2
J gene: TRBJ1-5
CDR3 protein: CASSLAGDDNQPQHF
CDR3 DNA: TGTGCCAGCAGCTTAGCAGGGGACGACAATCAGCCCCAGCATTTT

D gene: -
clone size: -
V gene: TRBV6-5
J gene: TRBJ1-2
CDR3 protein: CASSYSGGSGYTF
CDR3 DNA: TGTGCCAGCAGTTACTCTGGGGGCTCTGGCTACACCTTC

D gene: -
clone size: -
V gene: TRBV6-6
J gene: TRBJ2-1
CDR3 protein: CASSSLNEQFF
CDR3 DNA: TGTGCCAGCAGTTCTCTCAATGAGCAGTTCTTC

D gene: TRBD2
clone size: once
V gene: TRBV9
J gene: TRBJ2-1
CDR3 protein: CASSDTSGAYNEQFF
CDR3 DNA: TGTGCCAGCAGCGATACTAGCGGGGCCTACAATGAGCAGTTCTTC

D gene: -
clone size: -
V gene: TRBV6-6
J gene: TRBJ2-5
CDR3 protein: CASSYIPEETQYF
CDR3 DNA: TGTGCCAGCAGTTACATACCGGAGGAGACCCAGTACTTC

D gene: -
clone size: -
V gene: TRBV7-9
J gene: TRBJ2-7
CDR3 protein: CASSLTVGIYEQYF
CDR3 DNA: TGTGCCAGCAGCTTAACGGTGGGGATATACGAGCAGTACTTC

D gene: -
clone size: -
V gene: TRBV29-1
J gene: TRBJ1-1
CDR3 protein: CSAEGTTEAFF
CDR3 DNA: TGCAGCGCGGAGGGGACCACTGAAGCTTTCTTT

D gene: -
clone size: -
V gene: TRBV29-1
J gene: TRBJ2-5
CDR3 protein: CSAEPRGAGETQYF
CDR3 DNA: TGCAGCGCGGAGCCTCGGGGGGCCGGGGAGACCCAGTACTTC

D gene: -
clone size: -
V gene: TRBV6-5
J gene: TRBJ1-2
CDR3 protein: CASSSGTGTGGYTF
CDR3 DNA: TGTGCCAGCAGTTCCGGGACGGGGACTGGCGGCTACACCTTC

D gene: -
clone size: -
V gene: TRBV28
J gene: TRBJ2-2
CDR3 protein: CASSWDNPHPGELFF
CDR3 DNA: TGTGCCAGCAGCTGGGACAATCCTCATCCCGGGGAGCTGTTTTTT

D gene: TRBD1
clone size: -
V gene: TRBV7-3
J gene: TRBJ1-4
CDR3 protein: CASSSTGTGEKLFF
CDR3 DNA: TGTGCCAGCAGCTCTACAGGGACAGGTGAAAAACTGTTTTTT

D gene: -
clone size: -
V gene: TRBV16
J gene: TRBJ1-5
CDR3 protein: CASSQWDRYQPQHF
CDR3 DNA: TGTGCCAGCAGCCAATGGGACCGATATCAGCCCCAGCATTTT

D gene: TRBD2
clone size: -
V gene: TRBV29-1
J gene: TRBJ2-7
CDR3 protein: CSVGFSGYPSYEQYF
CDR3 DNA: TGCAGCGTTGGGTTTAGCGGGTATCCATCCTACGAGCAGTACTTC

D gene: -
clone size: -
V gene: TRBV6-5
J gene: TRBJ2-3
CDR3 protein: CASSYSLGQDTQYF
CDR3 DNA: TGTGCCAGCAGTTACTCCCTTGGTCAAGATACGCAGTATTTT

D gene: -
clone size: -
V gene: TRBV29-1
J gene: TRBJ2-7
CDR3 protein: CSVEKHGDYEQYF
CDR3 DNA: TGCAGCGTTGAAAAACACGGGGATTACGAGCAGTACTTC

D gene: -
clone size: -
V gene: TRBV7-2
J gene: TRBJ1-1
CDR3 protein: CASSLVLGGTPGTEAFF
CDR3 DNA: TGTGCCAGCAGCTTAGTGTTGGGTGGGACACCCGGAACTGAAGCTTTCTTT

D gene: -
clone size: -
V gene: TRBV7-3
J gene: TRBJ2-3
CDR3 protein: CASSLVPGARDTQYF
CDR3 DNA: TGTGCCAGCAGCTTAGTGCCTGGGGCTCGAGATACGCAGTATTTT

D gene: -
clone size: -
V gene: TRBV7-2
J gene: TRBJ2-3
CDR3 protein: CASSPPGLTTDTQYF
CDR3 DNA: TGTGCCAGCAGCCCCCCCGGGCTTACCACAGATACGCAGTATTTT

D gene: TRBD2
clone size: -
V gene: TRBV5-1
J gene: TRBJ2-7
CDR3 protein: CASSLDSGQASSYEQYF
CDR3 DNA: TGCGCCAGCAGCTTGGATAGCGGGCAGGCCAGCTCCTACGAGCAGTACTTC